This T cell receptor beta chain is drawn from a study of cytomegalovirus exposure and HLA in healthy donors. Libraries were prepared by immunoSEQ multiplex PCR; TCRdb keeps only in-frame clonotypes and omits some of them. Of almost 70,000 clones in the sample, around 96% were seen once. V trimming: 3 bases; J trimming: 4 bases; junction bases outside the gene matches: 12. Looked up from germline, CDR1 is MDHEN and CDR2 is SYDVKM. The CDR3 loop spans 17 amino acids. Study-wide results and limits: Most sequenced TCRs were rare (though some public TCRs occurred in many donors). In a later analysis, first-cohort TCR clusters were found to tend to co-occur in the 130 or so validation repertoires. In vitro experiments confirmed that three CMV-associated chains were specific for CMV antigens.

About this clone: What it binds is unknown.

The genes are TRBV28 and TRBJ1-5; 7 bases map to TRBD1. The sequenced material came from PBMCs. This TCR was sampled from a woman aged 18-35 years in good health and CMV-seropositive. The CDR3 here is CASSLYSGGKANQPQHF. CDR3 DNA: TGTGCCAGCAGTTTGTATTCAGGGGGAAAAGCTAATCAGCCCCAGCATTTT.